This T cell receptor (beta chain) was documented in a study of cytomegalovirus exposure and HLA in healthy donors. As for this clone: As yet, its antigen is unknown.

Regarding the study as a whole: A few CMV-associated chains proved CMV antigen-specific in vitro.

V was pared by 4 bases and J by 2 bases, with 14 bases between. Germline V gene lookup returns CDR1 SGHNT and CDR2 YENEEA. The CDR3 runs 15 residues. The data were produced by immunoSEQ multiplex PCR, yet TCRdb's version contains in-frame clones alone and is incomplete. The sample gives hundreds of thousands of clones, around 87% of which show up once; around 2.6% is in the top ten. The chain has TRBV11-3 and TRBJ1-2; unclear D gene. This receptor was obtained from a man between 18 and 29 years old in good health and CMV-seronegative. The sample consisted of PBMCs. The CDR3 nucleotides read TGTGCCAGCAGCTCCTCAGATCGGGTGAACTATGGCTACACCTTC. Translating it yields CASSSSDRVNYGYTF.